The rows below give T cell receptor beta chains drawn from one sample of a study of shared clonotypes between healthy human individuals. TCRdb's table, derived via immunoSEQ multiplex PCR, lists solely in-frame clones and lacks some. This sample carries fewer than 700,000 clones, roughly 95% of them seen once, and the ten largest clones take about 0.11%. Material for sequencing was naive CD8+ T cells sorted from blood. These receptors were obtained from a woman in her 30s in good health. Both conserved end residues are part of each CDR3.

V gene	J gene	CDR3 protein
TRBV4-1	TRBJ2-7	CASSEDSGYASYEQYF
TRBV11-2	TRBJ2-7	CASSFGDYEQYF
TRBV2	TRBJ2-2	CASFGTGELFF
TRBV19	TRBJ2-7	CASSENRGGEQYF
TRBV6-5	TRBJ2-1	CASILNNEQFF
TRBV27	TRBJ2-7	CASSPGTGWYEQYF
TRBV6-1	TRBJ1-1	CASSEALVDTEAFF
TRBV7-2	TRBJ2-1	CASSLSPYNEQFF
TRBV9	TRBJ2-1	CASSARIIGLEQFF
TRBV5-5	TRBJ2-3	CASSPGEQGSDTQYF
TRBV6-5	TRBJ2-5	CASSVTGRRETQYF
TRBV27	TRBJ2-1	CASRDLAGGPWDEQFF
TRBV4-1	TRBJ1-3	CASSRNTVAEGGNTIYF
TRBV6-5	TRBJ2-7	CASSHGTTYEQYF
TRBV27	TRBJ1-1	CASSITGNRFTEAFF
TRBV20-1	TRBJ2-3	CSATTGDTQYF
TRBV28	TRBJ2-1	CASSPSRQLYNEQFF